These 12 T cell receptor beta chains came from one sample sequenced in a study of blood T cell repertoires in COVID-19. The assay was immunoSEQ multiplex PCR, and TCRdb's table has in-frame clones only and misses some. The sample includes tens of thousands of clones, approximately 91% of them seen just once. Material for sequencing was peripheral blood. These receptors came from a human donor in a cohort sampled during active COVID-19.

The chain couples TRBV23-1 to TRBJ2-7; D may be TRBD2 (6 bases). TRBV23-1 is noted as an ORF with a role that remains uncertain. V was shortened by 6 bases and J by 4 bases, with 19 bases between the two germline ends. The CDR3 totals 15 residues. Here the CDR3 reads CASSPKPQEGYEQYV. In nucleotides, the CDR3 is TGCGCCAGCAGCCCAAAGCCCCAGGAGGGGTACGAGCAGTACGTC.

The chain recombines TRBV30 with TRBJ1-3; possible D gene TRBD1, 6 bases. Germline lookup yields CDR1 GTSNPN and CDR2 SVGIG (reference sequence). Trimming pared 1 base from V and 5 bases from J, leaving 9 bases between. This CDR3 comprises 13 residues. The CDR3 region is CAWSAGDRNTIYF. CDR3 DNA sequence: TGTGCCTGGAGTGCAGGGGACCGAAACACCATATATTTT.

This chain connects TRBV21-1 to TRBJ1-1. TRBV21-1 is deemed a pseudogene. The CDR3 covers 19 residues. CDR3 in DNA: TGTGCCAGCAGACAATTTCCTACAGGAGGGGGGACTATGAACACTGAAGCTTTCTTT. This encodes CASRQFPTGGGTMNTEAFF.

The V gene is TRBV7-9, the J gene TRBJ2-7; 8 bases line up with TRBD2. Germline V gives CDR1 SEHNR, CDR2 FQNEAQ (reference sequence). J lost 7 bases, V lost 4 bases, and 21 bases had no gene match. CDR3 size: 18 residues. CDR3 sequence reads: CASSWDIRNREGLREQYF. CDR3 DNA: TGTGCCAGCAGCTGGGACATCAGAAATCGGGAGGGCCTGAGGGAGCAGTACTTC.

This clone was seen just once. The chain links TRBV19 to TRBJ2-7; weak D call: TRBD1 (5 bases). The length of the CDR3 is 16 residues. CDR1 LNHDA and CDR2 SQIVND come from the germline V gene (reference sequence). V was trimmed by 5 bases and J by 0 bases, leaving 17 bases between them. CDR3 residues: CASSPTVFISSYEQYF. In DNA form, the CDR3 reads TGTGCCAGTAGTCCGACAGTTTTCATCAGCTCCTACGAGCAGTACTTC.

This clone was counted a single time. The chain joins TRBV30 to TRBJ2-5; D possibly corresponds to TRBD2 (5 bases). Germline V gene lookup returns CDR1 GTSNPN and CDR2 SVGIG (reference sequence). The CDR3 runs to 13 residues. V was clipped by 4 bases and J by 1 base, with 10 bases between them. The chain's CDR3 is CAWKLRVQETQYF. The CDR3 DNA reads TGTGCCTGGAAGTTGAGGGTCCAAGAGACCCAGTACTTC.

The chain is built from TRBV4-1 and TRBJ2-1; 14 bases agree with TRBD2. CDR3 length equals 15 residues. The J segment lost 5 bases and the V segment lost 3 bases, leaving 0 bases of the junction unmatched. The germline gives CDR1 MGHRA, CDR2 YSYEKL. The CDR3 coding sequence is TGCGCCAGCAGCCAGGGACTAGCGGGGGACAATGAGCAGTTCTTC. Amino acid sequence: CASSQGLAGDNEQFF.

This clone was recorded only once. The V and J genes are TRBV7-2 and TRBJ2-2, with TRBD2 matching over 8 bases. The CDR3 loop spans 15 amino acids. After removal of 3 bases from V and 7 bases from J, the junction contained 7 bases not matched to a gene. Per the germline V gene, CDR1 is SGHTA and CDR2 is FQGNSA. CDR3 DNA: TGTGCCAGCAGCTTGAGCGGGAGCTTGATCGGGGAGCTGTTTTTT. Translation: CASSLSGSLIGELFF. The full variable domain, completed using reference TRBV7-2 and TRBJ2-2, is GAGVSQSPSNKVTEKGKDVELRCDPISGHTALYWYRQSLGQGLEFLIYFQGNSAPDKSGLPSDRFSAERTGGSVSTLTIQRTQQEDSAVYLCASSLSGSLIGELFFGEGSRLTVL.

The chain has TRBV7-2 and TRBJ2-1; the match to TRBD1 covers 7 bases. J gave up 4 bases and V 4 bases, and 7 bases lay outside the gene matches. Germline CDR1 SGHTA, CDR2 FQGNSA. The CDR3 loop spans 15 amino acids. CDR3 in DNA: TGTGCCAGCAGCTACAACAGGGGAACGTACAATGAGCAGTTCTTC. Translated, it gives CASSYNRGTYNEQFF.

The table lists this clone with a few counts. This chain joins TRBV25-1 and TRBJ1-6, with a possible D match to TRBD1 (6 bases). The germline CDR1 and CDR2 sequences are MGHDK and SYGVNS. V was pared by 3 bases and J by 7 bases, with 7 bases between. This CDR3 has 13 residues. This CDR3 is CASSDRGNSPLHF. Written as DNA, the CDR3 is TGTGCCAGCAGTGATAGGGGGAATTCACCCCTCCACTTT.

This clone was counted a few times. The rearrangement links TRBV2 to TRBJ1-3, with D tentatively TRBD1 (5 bases). V lost 11 bases, J lost 7 bases, and 24 bases lay in between. The CDR3 loop spans 15 amino acids. The germline V gene has CDR1 SNHLY and CDR2 FYNNEI. The chain's CDR3 is CAFTPTGAAVNTIYF. The CDR3 coding sequence is TGTGCCTTCACCCCCACAGGAGCTGCGGTGAACACCATATATTTT. Full variable domain (rest looked up from reference TRBV2 and TRBJ1-3): EPEVTQTPSHQVTQMGQEVILRCVPISNHLYFYWYRQILGQKVEFLVSFYNNEISEKSEIFDDQFSVERPDGSNFTLKIRSTKLEDSAMYFCAFTPTGAAVNTIYFGEGSWLTVV.

The chain carries TRBV4-1 and TRBJ2-3; TRBD2 might be the D (6 bases). The CDR3 totals 16 residues. V lost 4 bases to trimming and J lost 0 bases, with 14 bases between them. The germline gives CDR1 MGHRA, CDR2 YSYEKL. In nucleotides, the CDR3 is TGCGCCAGCAGCCTCCTAGGACTACCCAGCACAGATACGCAGTATTTT. Translating gives CASSLLGLPSTDTQYF.